A single sample is the source of the 7 T cell receptor beta chains below, sequenced in a study of cytomegalovirus exposure and HLA in healthy donors. PCR used 60 Vbeta primers and 13 Jbeta primers. The protocol was immunoSEQ multiplex PCR, while the TCRdb copy is restricted to in-frame clones and leaves out a portion. This sample yields fewer than 200,000 clones, of which 60% to 80% are seen a single time; around 2.5% belongs to the top ten. The material sequenced was PBMCs. The receptors here all came from a middle-aged woman in good health and CMV-seropositive.

This clone has a single count. The chain joins TRBV6-5 to TRBJ2-3; D might be TRBD2 (6 bases). The CDR3 contains 15 residues. Trimming removed 1 base from V and 2 bases from J, with 10 bases in between. Germline lookup yields CDR1 MNHEY and CDR2 SVGAGI. The CDR3 DNA follows: TGTGCCAGCAGTTACTTAGCGGTACCCACAGATACGCAGTATTTT. Amino acids: CASSYLAVPTDTQYF.

The V gene is TRBV6-5, the J gene TRBJ1-1; TRBD1 is a possible D gene (6 bases). This CDR3 has 15 amino acids. Germline V gene sequence: CDR1 MNHEY, CDR2 SVGAGI. V was clipped by 2 bases and J by 1 base, with 11 bases between them. CDR3 nucleotide sequence: TGTGCCAGCAGTTACGTTGGGGGCGGGAACACTGAAGCTTTCTTT. Amino acids: CASSYVGGGNTEAFF.

The CDR3 DNA is TGTGCCACCAGCAGAGATTGGAAGACTAGCGGGATAGAGACCCAGTACTTC. Protein product: CATSRDWKTSGIETQYF. The chain is built from TRBV15 and TRBJ2-5; 11 positions agree with TRBD2. Per the germline V gene, CDR1 is LNHNV and CDR2 is YYDKDF (reference sequence). V dropped 0 bases and J dropped 4; count of bases not matched to a gene: 7. There are 17 residues in the CDR3.

The rearrangement links TRBV7-8 to TRBJ2-2, with D unclear. V was cut by 5 bases and J by 1 base, with 2 bases left in between. There are 12 residues in the CDR3. Germline V gives CDR1 SGHVS, CDR2 FQNEAQ. The DNA of the CDR3 is TGTGCCAGCAGCCTGAACACCGGGGAGCTGTTTTTT. This encodes CASSLNTGELFF.

V and J are TRBV6-5 and TRBJ1-2, with D hard to call. There are 10 residues in the CDR3. Germline loops: CDR1 MNHEY, CDR2 SVGAGI. The V end lost 10 bases, the J end lost 4 bases, and 7 bases lay between the germline ends. CDR3 protein: CATLSYGYTF. In nucleotides, the CDR3 is TGTGCCACTCTCAGCTATGGCTACACCTTC.

The gene calls are TRBV6-1 and TRBJ2-6; 7 nucleotides match TRBD1. V gave up 5 bases and J gave up 2 bases; unmatched junction bases: 3. CDR3 length equals 15 residues. The germline V gene encodes CDR1 MNHNS and CDR2 SASEGT. The CDR3 coding sequence is TGTGCCAGCAGTCCTGGACAGGCTGGGGCCAACGTCCTGACTTTC. Amino acid sequence: CASSPGQAGANVLTF.

A single count supports this clone. The CDR3 DNA reads as TGTGCCAGTATCGACAGGGGGCTCCCCACTGAAGCTTTCTTT. It specifies CASIDRGLPTEAFF. V and J are TRBV19 and TRBJ1-1; TRBD1 matches 10 bases. The junction had 6 bases not matched to a gene; V was cut back by 7 bases and J by 4 bases. CDR1 is LNHDA, CDR2 SQIVND, per germline (reference sequence). The CDR3 spans 14 residues. Filled out from reference TRBV19 and TRBJ1-1, the complete variable domain reads DGGITQSPKYLFRKEGQNVTLSCEQNLNHDAMYWYRQDPGQGLRLIYYSQIVNDFQKGDIAEGYSVSREKKESFPLTVTSAQKNPTAFYLCASIDRGLPTEAFFGQGTRLTVV.